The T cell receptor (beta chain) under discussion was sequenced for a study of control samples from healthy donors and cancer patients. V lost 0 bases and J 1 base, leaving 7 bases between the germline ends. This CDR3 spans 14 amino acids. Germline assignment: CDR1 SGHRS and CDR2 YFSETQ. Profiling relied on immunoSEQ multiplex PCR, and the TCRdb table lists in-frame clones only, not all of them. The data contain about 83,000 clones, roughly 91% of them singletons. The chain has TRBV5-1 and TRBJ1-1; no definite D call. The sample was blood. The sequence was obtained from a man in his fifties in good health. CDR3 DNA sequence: TGCGCCAGCAGCTTGGCCTCAGAGAACACTGAAGCTTTCTTT. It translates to CASSLASENTEAFF. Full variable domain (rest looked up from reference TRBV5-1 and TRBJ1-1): KAGVTQTPRYLIKTRGQQVTLSCSPISGHRSVSWYQQTPGQGLQFLFEYFSETQRNKGNFPGRFSGRQFSNSRSEMNVSTLELGDSALYLCASSLASENTEAFFGQGTRLTVV.